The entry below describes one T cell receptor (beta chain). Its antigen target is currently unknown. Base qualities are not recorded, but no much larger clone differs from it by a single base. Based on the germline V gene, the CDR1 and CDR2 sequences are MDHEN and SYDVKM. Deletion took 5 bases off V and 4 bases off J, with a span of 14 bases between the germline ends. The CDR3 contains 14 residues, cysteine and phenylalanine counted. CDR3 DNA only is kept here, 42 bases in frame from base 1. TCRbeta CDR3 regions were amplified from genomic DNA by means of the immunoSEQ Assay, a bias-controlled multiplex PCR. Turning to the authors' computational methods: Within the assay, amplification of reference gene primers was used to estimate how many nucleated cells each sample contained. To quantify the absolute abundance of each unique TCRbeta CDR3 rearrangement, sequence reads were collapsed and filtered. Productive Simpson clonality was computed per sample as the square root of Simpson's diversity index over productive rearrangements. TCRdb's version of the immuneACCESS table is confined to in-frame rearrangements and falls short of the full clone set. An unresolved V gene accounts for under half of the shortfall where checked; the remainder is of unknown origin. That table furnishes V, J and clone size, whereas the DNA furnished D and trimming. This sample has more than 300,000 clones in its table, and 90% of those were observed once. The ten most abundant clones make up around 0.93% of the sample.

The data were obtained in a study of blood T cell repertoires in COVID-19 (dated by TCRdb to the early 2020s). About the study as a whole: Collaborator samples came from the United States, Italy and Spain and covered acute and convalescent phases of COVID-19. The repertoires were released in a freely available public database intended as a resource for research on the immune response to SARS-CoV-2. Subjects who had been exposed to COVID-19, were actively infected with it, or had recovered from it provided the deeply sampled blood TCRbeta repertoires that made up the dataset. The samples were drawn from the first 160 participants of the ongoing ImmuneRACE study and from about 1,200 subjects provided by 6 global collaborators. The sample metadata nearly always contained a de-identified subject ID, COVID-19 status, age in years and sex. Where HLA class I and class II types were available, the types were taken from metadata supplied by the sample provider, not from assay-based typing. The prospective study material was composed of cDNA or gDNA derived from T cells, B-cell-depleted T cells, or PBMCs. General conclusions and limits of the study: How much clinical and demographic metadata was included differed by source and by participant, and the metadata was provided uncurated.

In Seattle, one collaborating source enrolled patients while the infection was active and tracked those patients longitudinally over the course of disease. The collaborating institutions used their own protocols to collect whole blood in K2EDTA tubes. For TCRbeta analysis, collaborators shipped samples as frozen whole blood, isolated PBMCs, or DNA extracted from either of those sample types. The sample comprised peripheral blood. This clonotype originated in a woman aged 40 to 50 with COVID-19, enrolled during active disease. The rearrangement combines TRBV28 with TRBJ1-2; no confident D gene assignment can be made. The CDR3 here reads CASSLLTRIYGYTF. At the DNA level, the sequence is TGTGCCAGCAGTCTCTTGACACGCATCTATGGCTACACCTTC.